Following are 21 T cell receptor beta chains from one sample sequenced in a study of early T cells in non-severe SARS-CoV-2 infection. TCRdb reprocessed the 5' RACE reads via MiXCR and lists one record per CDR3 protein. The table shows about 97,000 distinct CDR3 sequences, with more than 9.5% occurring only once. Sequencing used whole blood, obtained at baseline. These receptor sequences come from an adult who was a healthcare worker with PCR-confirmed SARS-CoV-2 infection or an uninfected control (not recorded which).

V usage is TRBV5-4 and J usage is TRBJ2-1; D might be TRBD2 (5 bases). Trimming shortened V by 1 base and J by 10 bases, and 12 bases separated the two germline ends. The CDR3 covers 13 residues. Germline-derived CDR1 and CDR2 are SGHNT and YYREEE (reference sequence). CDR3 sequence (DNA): TGTGCCAGCAGCTTGTCACGCGGGTCGGAGCAGTTCTTC. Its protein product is CASSLSRGSEQFF. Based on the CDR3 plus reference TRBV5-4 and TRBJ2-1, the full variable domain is ETGVTQSPTHLIKTRGQQVTLRCSSQSGHNTVSWYQQALGQGPQFIFQYYREEENGRGNFPPRFSGLQFPNYSSELNVNALELDDSALYLCASSLSRGSEQFFGPGTRLTVL.

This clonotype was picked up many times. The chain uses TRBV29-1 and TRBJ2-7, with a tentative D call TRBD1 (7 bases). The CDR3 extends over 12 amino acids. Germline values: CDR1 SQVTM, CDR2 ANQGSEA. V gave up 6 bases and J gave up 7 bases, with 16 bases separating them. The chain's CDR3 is CSVRTGAGEQYF. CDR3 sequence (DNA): TGCAGCGTCCGTACAGGGGCGGGGGAGCAGTACTTC.

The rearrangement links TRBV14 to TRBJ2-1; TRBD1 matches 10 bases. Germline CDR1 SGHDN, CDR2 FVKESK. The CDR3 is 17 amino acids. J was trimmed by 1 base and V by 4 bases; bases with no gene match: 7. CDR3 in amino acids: CASSPWTGGKSYNEQFF. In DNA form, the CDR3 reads TGTGCCAGCAGCCCTTGGACAGGGGGGAAGTCCTACAATGAGCAGTTCTTC.

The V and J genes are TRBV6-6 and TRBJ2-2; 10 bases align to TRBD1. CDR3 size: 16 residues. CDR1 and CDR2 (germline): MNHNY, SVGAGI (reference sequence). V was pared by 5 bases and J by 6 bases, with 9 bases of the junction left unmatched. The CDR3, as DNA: TGTGCCAGCAGTGCGTGGGACAGGGGTTCTGCCGGGGAGCTGTTTTTT. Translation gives CASSAWDRGSAGELFF.

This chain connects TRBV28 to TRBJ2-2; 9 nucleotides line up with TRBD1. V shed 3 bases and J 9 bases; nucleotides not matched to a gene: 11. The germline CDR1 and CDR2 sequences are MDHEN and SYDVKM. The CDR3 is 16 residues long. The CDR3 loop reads CASSFPGTGRTRELFF. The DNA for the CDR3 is TGTGCCAGCAGTTTCCCCGGGACAGGGCGGACACGGGAGCTGTTTTTT.

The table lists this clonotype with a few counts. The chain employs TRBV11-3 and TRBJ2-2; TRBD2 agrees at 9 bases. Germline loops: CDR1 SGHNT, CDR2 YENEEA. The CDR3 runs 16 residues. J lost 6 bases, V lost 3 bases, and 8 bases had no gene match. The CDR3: CASSLHSGSWAGELFF. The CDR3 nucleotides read TGTGCCAGCAGCTTGCATAGCGGGAGCTGGGCCGGGGAGCTGTTTTTT.

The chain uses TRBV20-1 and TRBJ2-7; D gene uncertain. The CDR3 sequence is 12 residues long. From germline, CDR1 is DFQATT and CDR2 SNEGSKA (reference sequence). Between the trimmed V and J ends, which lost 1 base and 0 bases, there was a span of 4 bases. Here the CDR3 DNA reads TGCAGTGCTAGAGGGAGCTCCTACGAGCAGTACTTC. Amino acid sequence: CSARGSSYEQYF.

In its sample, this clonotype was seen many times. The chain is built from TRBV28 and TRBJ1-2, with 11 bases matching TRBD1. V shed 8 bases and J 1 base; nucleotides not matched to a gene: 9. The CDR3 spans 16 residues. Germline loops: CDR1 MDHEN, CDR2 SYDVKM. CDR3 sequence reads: CASRRTGGDNNYGYTF. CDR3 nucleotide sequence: TGTGCCAGCCGTAGGACAGGGGGCGATAATAACTATGGCTACACCTTC.

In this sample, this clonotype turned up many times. This CDR3 reads CASSPQQLEMGREKLFF. The CDR3 bases are TGTGCCAGCTCACCACAACAATTAGAGATGGGCCGTGAAAAACTGTTTTTT. V gene TRBV18 combines with J gene TRBJ1-4; D is ambiguous. Trimming pared 1 base from V and 7 bases from J, leaving 19 bases between. The CDR3 has 17 amino acids. The germline V gene has CDR1 KGHSH and CDR2 LQKENI.

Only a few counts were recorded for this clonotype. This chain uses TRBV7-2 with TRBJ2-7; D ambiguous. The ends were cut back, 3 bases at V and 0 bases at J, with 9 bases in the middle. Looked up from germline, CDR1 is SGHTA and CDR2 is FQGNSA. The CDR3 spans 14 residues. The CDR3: CASSFSENSYEQYF. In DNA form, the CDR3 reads TGTGCCAGCAGCTTTTCAGAGAACTCCTACGAGCAGTACTTC.

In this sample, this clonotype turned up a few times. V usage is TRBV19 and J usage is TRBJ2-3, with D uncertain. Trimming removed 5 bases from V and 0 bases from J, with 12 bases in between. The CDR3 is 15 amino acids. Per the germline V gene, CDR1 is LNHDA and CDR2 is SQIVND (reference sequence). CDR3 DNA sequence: TGTGCCAGTAGTTCCTGGGTCGGGAGCACAGATACGCAGTATTTT. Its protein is CASSSWVGSTDTQYF.

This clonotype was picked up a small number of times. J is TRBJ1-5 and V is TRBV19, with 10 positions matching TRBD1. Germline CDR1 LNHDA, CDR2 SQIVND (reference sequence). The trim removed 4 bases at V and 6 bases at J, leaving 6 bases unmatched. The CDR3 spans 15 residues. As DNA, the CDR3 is TGTGCCAGTAGTACCGGACAGGGGGGAGGTCAGCCCCAGCATTTT. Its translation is CASSTGQGGGQPQHF.

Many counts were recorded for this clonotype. This CDR3 reads CSARTTPGLAGVGDEQFF. The CDR3 DNA follows: TGCAGTGCTAGAACTACTCCGGGACTAGCGGGAGTGGGTGATGAGCAGTTCTTC. The chain joins TRBV20-1 to TRBJ2-1; 14 nucleotides line up with TRBD2. The V gene's germline CDR1 is DFQATT and CDR2 SNEGSKA (reference sequence). V was pared by 2 bases and J by 8 bases, with 14 bases of the junction left unmatched. CDR3 size: 18 residues.

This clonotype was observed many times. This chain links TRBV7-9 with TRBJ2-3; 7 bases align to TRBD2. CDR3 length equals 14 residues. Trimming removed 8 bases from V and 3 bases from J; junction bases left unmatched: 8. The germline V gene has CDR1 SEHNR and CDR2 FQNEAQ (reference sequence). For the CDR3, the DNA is TGTGCCAGCTCCCCGGGGGGTTCTACAGATACGCAGTATTTT. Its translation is CASSPGGSTDTQYF.

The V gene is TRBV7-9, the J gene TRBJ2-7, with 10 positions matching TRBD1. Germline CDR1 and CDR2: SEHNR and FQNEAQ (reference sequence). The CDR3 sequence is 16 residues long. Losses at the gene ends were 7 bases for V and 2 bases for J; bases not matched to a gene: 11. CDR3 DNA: TGTGCCAGCACCATGACAGGGGGCCCTATTACCTACGAGCAGTACTTC. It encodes CASTMTGGPITYEQYF.

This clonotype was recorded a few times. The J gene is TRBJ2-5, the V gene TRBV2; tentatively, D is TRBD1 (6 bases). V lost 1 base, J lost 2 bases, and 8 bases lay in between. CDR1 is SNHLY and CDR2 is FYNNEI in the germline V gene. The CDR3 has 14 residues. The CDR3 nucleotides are TGTGCCAGCAGTGAAGGGACAGTGCAAGAGACCCAGTACTTC. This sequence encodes CASSEGTVQETQYF.

CDR3 coding DNA: TGCAGTGCTAGAGGCGCAGGGGTGGTAGGCTATGGCTACACCTTC. It yields the protein CSARGAGVVGYGYTF. The chain uses TRBV20-1 and TRBJ1-2, with a weak D call TRBD1 (6 bases). V was trimmed by 1 base and J by 4 bases, leaving 16 bases between them. Per the germline V gene, CDR1 is DFQATT and CDR2 is SNEGSKA (reference sequence). The CDR3 covers 15 residues.

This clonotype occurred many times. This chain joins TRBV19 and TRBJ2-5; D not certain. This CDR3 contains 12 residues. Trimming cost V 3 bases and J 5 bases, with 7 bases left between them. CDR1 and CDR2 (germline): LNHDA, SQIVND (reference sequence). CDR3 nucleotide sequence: TGTGCCAGTAGTATGGAAGGGGAGACCCAGTACTTC. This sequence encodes CASSMEGETQYF.

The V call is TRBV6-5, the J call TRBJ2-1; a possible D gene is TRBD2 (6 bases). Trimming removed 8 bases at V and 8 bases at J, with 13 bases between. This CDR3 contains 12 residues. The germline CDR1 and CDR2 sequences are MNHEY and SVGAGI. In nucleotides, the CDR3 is TGTGCCAGCCACGGGGGTTACGATGAGCAGTTCTTC. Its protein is CASHGGYDEQFF.

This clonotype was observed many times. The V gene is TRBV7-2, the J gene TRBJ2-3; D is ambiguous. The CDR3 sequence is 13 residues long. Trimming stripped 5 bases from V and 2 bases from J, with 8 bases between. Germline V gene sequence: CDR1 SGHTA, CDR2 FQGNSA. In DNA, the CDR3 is TGTGCCAGCAGCCTTCCAAACACAGATACGCAGTATTTT. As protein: CASSLPNTDTQYF.

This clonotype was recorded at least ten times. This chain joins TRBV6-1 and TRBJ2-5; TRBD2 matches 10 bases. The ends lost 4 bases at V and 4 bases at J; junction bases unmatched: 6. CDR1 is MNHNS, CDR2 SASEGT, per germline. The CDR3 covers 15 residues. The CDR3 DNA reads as TGTGCCAGCAGTGGTAGCGGGGGGAAGTTAGAGACCCAGTACTTC. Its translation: CASSGSGGKLETQYF.